The clone carrying this T cell receptor (beta chain) appeared many times. RNA transcripts provided the source from which TCR beta CDR3 regions were amplified. The HTBI set primed first-round TCR CDR3 RT-PCR. TCRdb called the multiplex PCR reads again in MiXCR, with one record for every CDR3 protein. This sample has some 740,000 distinct CDR3 sequences, with around 13% found just once. The hyperthyroidism patients had all been newly diagnosed, and their disease duration was under 2 months. Their ages ranged from 18 to 65 years. These data belong to a study of T cells in Graves' hyperthyroidism and ophthalmopathy. The sample taken for sequencing was blood. The TCR was taken from a woman aged 18-30 years with Graves' hyperthyroidism.

The CDR3 sequence is CASIVYEQYF. The CDR3, as DNA: TGTGCCAGCATCGTTTACGAGCAGTACTTC. The chain links TRBV27 to TRBJ2-7; D is unresolved. Germline V gives CDR1 MNHEY, CDR2 SMNVEV (reference sequence). The CDR3 has 10 residues. V lost 7 bases and J lost 4, with 5 bases in between.